Below are 24 T cell receptor beta chains sequenced from a single sample in a study of regulatory T cells in long-lasting Graves disease. Time point: newly diagnosed GD, antithyroid drugs for less than 3 months. Isolated PBMC RNA provided the starting material for the TCR library. Through Arm-PCR of CDR3 regions and iRepertoire HTBI primers, TCR beta libraries were built. TCRdb reanalysed the multiplex PCR reads using MiXCR and keeps one entry per CDR3 protein. The sample has 380,000 or so distinct CDR3 sequences; around 16% are singletons. This same sample was also taken into another study, of T cells in Graves' hyperthyroidism and ophthalmopathy.

Here the sequenced sample was peripheral blood mononuclear cells (PBMCs), taken at new diagnosis, from a patient treated with antithyroid drugs. The receptors shown here come from a woman under 30 with Graves disease.

This clonotype was found once. A much larger clone sits a single nucleotide away, making a read error possible. This chain joins TRBV5-1 and TRBJ2-6, with 7 bases aligning to TRBD2. From germline, CDR1 is SGHRS and CDR2 YFSETQ. The CDR3 sequence is 19 residues long. Written as DNA, the CDR3 is TGCGACAGCAGCCAAAGAGCAGCGGGACCGGGCTCTTGGGCCAACGTCCTGACTTTC. The encoded protein is CDSSQRAAGPGSWANVLTF. Based on the CDR3 plus reference TRBV5-1 and TRBJ2-6, the full variable domain is KAGVTQTPRYLIKTRGQQVTLSCSPISGHRSVSWYQQTPGQGLQFLFEYFSETQRNKGNFPGRFSGRQFSNSRSEMNVSTLELGDSALYLCDSSQRAAGPGSWANVLTFGAGSRLTVL.

This clonotype turned up a few times. The chain has TRBV20-1 and TRBJ2-1; the D call may be TRBD1 or TRBD2 (6 bases each). CDR3 length equals 16 residues. V was clipped by 8 bases and J by 1 base, with 21 bases between them. Germline assignment: CDR1 DFQATT and CDR2 SNEGSKA (reference sequence). The CDR3 nucleotides read TGCAGTTGCTACGGTACAGGGAGGTGGTCCTACAATGAGCAGTTCTTC. This codes for CSCYGTGRWSYNEQFF.

This clonotype was counted a few times. A read error may be the cause here, since a much bigger clone is one base away. Because the CDR3 is missing its conserved closing phenylalanine or tryptophan, this is likely a read error. The chain couples TRBV3-1 to TRBJ2-5, with D unclear. CDR1 LGHDT and CDR2 YNNKEL come from the germline V gene (reference sequence). The CDR3 is made up of 11 amino acids. V lost 2 bases to trimming and J lost 5 bases, with 3 bases between them. As DNA, the CDR3 is TGTGCCAGCAGCCAATTGGAGACCCAGTACCTC. This gives the protein CASSQLETQYL.

As regards this clonotype: A much bigger clone sits one base away, suggesting this may be a read error. This sequence joins TRBV6-2 or TRBV6-3 and TRBJ1-1; TRBD1 might be the D (5 bases). The CDR3 has 16 amino acids. V was cut by 5 bases and J by 4 bases, with 20 bases left in between. Per the germline V gene, CDR1 is MNHEY and CDR2 is SVGEGT. This CDR3 reads CASSPGTFGWSTEAFF. As DNA, the CDR3 is TGTGCCAGCAGTCCCGGGACTTTCGGTTGGAGCACTGAAGCTTTCTTT.

This clonotype is medium-sized within its sample. V gene TRBV5-1 combines with J gene TRBJ2-1, with 11 bases lining up with TRBD2. V gave up 3 bases and J gave up 2 bases; unmatched junction bases: 7. This CDR3 region has 17 residues. Germline loops: CDR1 SGHRS, CDR2 YFSETQ. CDR3: CASSSDRGLAAYNEQFF. Written as DNA, the CDR3 is TGCGCCAGCAGCTCGGACCGGGGACTAGCGGCCTACAATGAGCAGTTCTTC.

This clonotype was detected many times. The V call is TRBV6-2 or TRBV6-3, the J call TRBJ2-7, with D uncertain. This CDR3 has 13 amino acids. Deletions cut 5 bases from V and 6 bases from J, with 14 bases between. CDR1 MNHEY and CDR2 SVGEGT come from the germline V gene. CDR3 amino acids: CASSDYALGEQYF. The DNA for the CDR3 is TGTGCCAGCAGTGATTACGCGCTCGGCGAGCAGTACTTC.

V usage is TRBV20-1 and J usage is TRBJ2-3, with 8 bases matching TRBD2. This CDR3 spans 16 amino acids. In germline, CDR1 is DFQATT, CDR2 SNEGSKA (reference sequence). With V trimmed by 2 bases and J by 0 bases, 7 bases remained unmatched. CDR3 nucleotide sequence: TGCAGTGCTAGAACTCTTCGCGGGGGGAGCACAGATACGCAGTATTTT. Protein product: CSARTLRGGSTDTQYF.

This clonotype was observed at least ten times. One end of the junction does not line up with germline, which may come from a read error. The CDR3 nucleotides are TGTGCCAGCAGCCCGGGACAGAGGGATACGCAGTATTTT. Encoded protein: CASSPGQRDTQYF. This sequence joins TRBV5-1 and TRBJ2-3, with 7 positions matching TRBD1. The germline V gene encodes CDR1 SGHRS and CDR2 YFSETQ. The CDR3 loop spans 13 amino acids.

This clonotype was counted many times. J is TRBJ2-1 and V is TRBV12-3 or TRBV12-4; TRBD2 aligns across 11 bases. The CDR3 extends over 15 amino acids. With 4 bases clipped from V and 8 bases from J, the junction kept 7 bases outside the gene matches. The CDR3 coding sequence is TGTGCCAGCAGTTACACTAGCGGGAGTGTGTATGAGCAGTTCTTC. This sequence encodes CASSYTSGSVYEQFF.

This clonotype has ten or more counts. Here the CDR3 DNA reads TGTGCCAGCAGGCAAGGGATGGCTGGGGCCAACGTCCTGACTTTC. The encoded protein is CASRQGMAGANVLTF. The gene calls are TRBV12-3 or TRBV12-4 and TRBJ2-6; no clear D gene. There are 15 residues in the CDR3. V was cut by 6 bases and J by 2 bases, with 11 bases left in between.

This clonotype occurred many times. The rearrangement uses TRBV30 and TRBJ2-3, with 7 nucleotides matching TRBD1. The CDR3 is made up of 11 amino acids. CDR1 and CDR2 from the germline V gene are GTSNPN and SVGIG (reference sequence). Unmatched junction bases numbered 3, after V lost 8 bases and J lost 4 bases. The CDR3 region is CARQGADTQYF. The CDR3 bases are TGTGCCCGCCAGGGGGCAGATACGCAGTATTTT.

The J gene is TRBJ2-1, the V gene TRBV7-9; 8 bases agree with TRBD2. V lost 5 bases to trimming and J lost 5 bases; unmatched junction nucleotides: 14. Looked up from germline, CDR1 is SEHNR and CDR2 is FQNEAQ (reference sequence). This CDR3 comprises 17 residues. CDR3 loop: CASSPYSETSAHNEQFF. The CDR3 DNA follows: TGTGCCAGCAGCCCATACTCAGAGACTAGCGCCCACAATGAGCAGTTCTTC.

This clonotype was seen a single time. The chain recombines TRBV28 with TRBJ2-6; D is perhaps TRBD1 or TRBD2 (5 bases each). Trimming left V 1 base short and J 0 bases short, with 7 bases between. The germline V gene encodes CDR1 MDHEN and CDR2 SYDVKM. The CDR3 is 16 amino acids. The CDR3 nucleotides are TGTGCCAGCAGTTTATTGGGGGTCTCTGGGGCCAACGTCCTGACTTTC. This gives the protein CASSLLGVSGANVLTF.

About this clonotype itself: A much larger clone differs by one base, so this may be a read error. The V call is TRBV3-1, the J call TRBJ2-1; 7 bases are a match to TRBD2. Germline V gene lookup returns CDR1 LGHDT and CDR2 YNNKEL (reference sequence). CDR3 size: 15 residues. V was pared by 4 bases and J by 8 bases, with 11 bases of the junction left unmatched. In DNA form, the CDR3 reads TGTGCCAGCAGCCTGGGACTATCCGGGAACGATGAGCAGTTCTTC. This gives the protein CASSLGLSGNDEQFF.

The table lists this clonotype with many counts. This chain uses TRBV2 with TRBJ2-4; D perhaps matches TRBD2 (6 bases). The germline CDR1 and CDR2 sequences are SNHLY and FYNNEI. Trimming stripped 6 bases from V and 7 bases from J, with 25 bases between. CDR3 length: 17 residues. The CDR3 protein is CASRPEEGDYYRNIQYF. The DNA for the CDR3 is TGTGCCAGCAGGCCCGAGGAGGGTGACTATTATCGGAACATTCAGTACTTC.

The chain uses TRBV6-1 and TRBJ2-2; possibly TRBD1 or TRBD2 for D (5 bases each). CDR1 and CDR2 from the germline V gene are MNHNS and SASEGT. V was clipped by 6 bases and J by 1 base, with 18 bases between them. There are 17 residues in the CDR3. The CDR3 DNA follows: TGTGCCAGCAGAGATCCGGGGCGCCAGGGGAACACCGGGGAGCTGTTTTTT. Translated: CASRDPGRQGNTGELFF.

This clonotype was found many times. The chain uses TRBV3-1 and TRBJ1-2, with a weak D call TRBD1 (5 bases). The length of the CDR3 is 14 residues. Trimming removed 4 bases from V and 6 bases from J, with 15 bases in between. Germline V gene data show CDR1 as LGHDT and CDR2 as YNNKEL (reference sequence). CDR3 DNA: TGTGCCAGCAGCCCCGGGGCCGGAGGGCATGGCTACACCTTC. It yields the protein CASSPGAGGHGYTF.

This clonotype was detected a few times. The CDR3 here is CAWSIAGGALDTQYF. In nucleotides, the CDR3 is TGTGCCTGGAGTATAGCCGGGGGGGCTTTAGATACGCAGTATTTT. The chain links TRBV30 to TRBJ2-3; 8 positions match TRBD2. Germline assignment: CDR1 GTSNPN and CDR2 SVGIG (reference sequence). J was trimmed by 5 bases and V by 2 bases; bases with no gene match: 9. This CDR3 spans 15 amino acids.

A word on this clonotype: A read error may be the cause here, since a much bigger clone is one base away. The V and J genes are TRBV3-1 and TRBJ2-4; 9 positions match TRBD1. The CDR3 is 16 residues long. The germline gives CDR1 LGHDT, CDR2 YNNKEL (reference sequence). The V segment lost 4 bases and the J segment 9 bases; nucleotides outside the gene matches: 13. CDR3 region: CASSPTGGVGGSIQYF. The CDR3 region has the DNA TGTGCCAGCAGCCCCACAGGGGGCGTTGGTGGAAGCATTCAGTACTTC.

Notes on this clonotype: This may arise from a read error, as a much more abundant clone is one base away. V usage is TRBV24-1 and J usage is TRBJ1-5; TRBD1 might be the D (5 bases). The V end was cut by 9 bases, the J end by 9 bases, with 14 bases between. The CDR3 spans 12 residues. Per germline, CDR1 KGHDR and CDR2 SFDVKD. CDR3 protein: CATGVEGRPQHF. The CDR3 region has the DNA TGTGCCACCGGGGTTGAGGGGCGGCCCCAGCATTTT.

This clonotype was counted between two and nine times. This chain joins TRBV10-3 and TRBJ1-5, with 7 bases matching TRBD1. This CDR3 is built from 16 residues. V lost 6 bases to trimming and J lost 1 base; unmatched junction nucleotides: 9. In germline, CDR1 is ENHRY, CDR2 SYGVKD. The CDR3 region is CAISQGRGHSNQPQHF. In DNA, the CDR3 is TGTGCCATCAGCCAAGGTAGGGGGCACAGCAATCAGCCCCAGCATTTT.

This clonotype was observed at least ten times. The chain couples TRBV6-5 to TRBJ1-1; D ambiguous. The length of the CDR3 is 15 residues. The V gene lost 3 bases and the J gene lost 0 bases, with 11 bases spanning the gap. Germline loops: CDR1 MNHEY, CDR2 SVGAGI. The CDR3 DNA sequence: TGTGCCAGCAGTTATAGCGGACCGGTGAACACTGAAGCTTTCTTT. Translated, it gives CASSYSGPVNTEAFF.

This clonotype has a count of ten or more. The rearrangement uses TRBV4-1 and TRBJ1-1; no definite D call. The CDR3 totals 15 residues. Between the trimmed V and J ends, which lost 0 bases and 4 bases, there was a span of 12 bases. Germline CDR1 MGHRA, CDR2 YSYEKL. The CDR3 spells CASSQESGGSTEAFF. CDR3 nucleotides: TGCGCCAGCAGCCAAGAGTCAGGAGGGAGCACTGAAGCTTTCTTT.

The sample holds many counts of this clonotype. This rearrangement joins TRBV6-2 or TRBV6-3 to TRBJ2-3, with 11 bases aligning to TRBD2. The junction had 5 bases not matched to a gene; V was cut back by 5 bases and J by 4 bases. CDR3 length equals 15 residues. The germline gives CDR1 MNHEY, CDR2 SVGEGT. CDR3 coding DNA: TGTGCCAGCAGTGTACTAGCGGGAGACGCAGATACGCAGTATTTT. Amino acids: CASSVLAGDADTQYF.